The 20 T cell receptor beta chains below all came from one sample that was sequenced in a study of blood T cell repertoires in COVID-19. Sequencing was performed with immunoSEQ multiplex PCR; in TCRdb, only in-frame clones are kept and a portion is missing. Found here are about 200,000 clones, more than 70% of them singletons; the top ten hold approximately 4.5%. Sequenced material: peripheral blood. These receptors all come from a human donor in a cohort sampled during active COVID-19.

The V and J genes are TRBV2 and TRBJ2-1, with 8 nucleotides matching TRBD2. J lost 7 bases, V lost 3 bases, and 11 bases had no gene match. The CDR3 length is 16 residues. CDR1 and CDR2 (germline): SNHLY, FYNNEI. The CDR3 loop is CASSDSVGGAWNEQFF. CDR3 nucleotides: TGTGCCAGCAGTGACAGCGTCGGGGGGGCATGGAATGAGCAGTTCTTC.

This clone has only one observation. This chain links TRBV6-5 with TRBJ1-5; D is ambiguous. Germline V CDR1 and CDR2: MNHEY, SVGAGI. Trimming removed 7 bases from V and 7 bases from J, with 14 bases in between. The CDR3 consists of 13 residues. CDR3 sequence: CASISNLGQPQHF. In DNA form, the CDR3 reads TGTGCCAGCATTAGTAACCTAGGACAGCCCCAGCATTTT.

This rearrangement joins TRBV5-4 to TRBJ2-5; weak D call: TRBD1 (5 bases). Germline V CDR1 and CDR2: SGHNT, YYREEE (reference sequence). The V gene lost 2 bases and the J gene lost 1 base, with 9 bases spanning the gap. CDR3 length: 14 amino acids. The CDR3 here is CASSLRQSQETQYF. CDR3 DNA sequence: TGTGCCAGCAGCTTAAGACAGAGCCAAGAGACCCAGTACTTC. The whole variable domain, filled in from reference TRBV5-4 and TRBJ2-5, reads ETGVTQSPTHLIKTRGQQVTLRCSSQSGHNTVSWYQQALGQGPQFIFQYYREEENGRGNFPPRFSGLQFPNYSSELNVNALELDDSALYLCASSLRQSQETQYFGPGTRLLVL.

The CDR3 region is CASSLVTGVLQETQYF. The CDR3 DNA sequence: TGTGCCAGCAGCTTAGTCACAGGGGTCCTCCAAGAGACCCAGTACTTC. The chain combines TRBV11-2 with TRBJ2-5, with 7 positions matching TRBD1. Germline V gene lookup returns CDR1 SGHAT and CDR2 FQNNGV. The CDR3 has 16 residues. J gave up 1 base and V 1 base, and 6 bases lay outside the gene matches.

The rearrangement uses TRBV29-1 and TRBJ1-1, with D possibly matching TRBD1 (6 bases). The length of the CDR3 is 13 residues. From germline, CDR1 is SQVTM and CDR2 ANQGSEA. V lost 5 bases and J 0 bases, leaving 10 bases between the germline ends. Here the CDR3 DNA reads TGCAGCGTTTCCGGACAGATGAACACTGAAGCTTTCTTT. Translated, it gives CSVSGQMNTEAFF.

The CDR3 coding sequence is TGTGCCAGCAGCTTTAGGACAGTCTCTGGAAACACCATATATTTT. Protein sequence: CASSFRTVSGNTIYF. The chain is built from TRBV5-6 and TRBJ1-3, with D tentatively TRBD1 (6 bases). Per germline, CDR1 SGHDT and CDR2 YYEEEE. This CDR3 is 15 amino acids long. Trimming took off 2 bases at V and 0 bases at J, with 9 bases between the two ends.

The chain has TRBV12-5 and TRBJ1-4, with D maybe TRBD1 (5 bases). Germline assignment: CDR1 LGHNT and CDR2 FRNRAP. Trimming shortened V by 6 bases and J by 8 bases, and 28 bases separated the two germline ends. The CDR3 is 18 residues long. CDR3 DNA sequence: TGTGCTAGTGGACTCTTATTAGGCCTTGGGGCGATGGTAGAAAAACTGTTTTTT. This gives the protein CASGLLLGLGAMVEKLFF.

The V gene is TRBV10-3, the J gene TRBJ2-3, with 7 bases aligning to TRBD2. The J segment lost 0 bases and the V segment lost 0 bases, leaving 3 bases of the junction unmatched. Germline V gene data show CDR1 as ENHRY and CDR2 as SYGVKD. This CDR3 has 16 residues. DNA of the CDR3: TGTGCCATCAGTGAGTCTTGGCGGGGGAGCACAGATACGCAGTATTTT. Translated: CAISESWRGSTDTQYF.

The chain is built from TRBV29-1 and TRBJ1-1; weak D call: TRBD1 (5 bases). The ends were cut back, 7 bases at V and 4 bases at J, with 16 bases in the middle. CDR3 length: 13 residues. Germline CDR1 and CDR2: SQVTM and ANQGSEA. DNA for the CDR3: TGCAGCGGTTCTGGGGGAGGGAGCACTGAAGCTTTCTTT. It encodes CSGSGGGSTEAFF.

The gene calls are TRBV30 and TRBJ1-6; 9 bases agree with TRBD1. The CDR3 sequence is 16 residues long. V shed 6 bases, J shed 0 bases, and the junction held 6 bases outside the gene matches. Germline values: CDR1 GTSNPN, CDR2 SVGIG (reference sequence). This CDR3 is CACPDRGSSYNSPLHF. CDR3 coding DNA: TGTGCCTGCCCTGACAGGGGGAGCTCCTATAATTCACCCCTCCACTTT.

The rearrangement joins TRBV6-6 to TRBJ2-7; TRBD2 matches at 11 bases. The CDR3 consists of 15 residues. Germline V CDR1 and CDR2: MNHNY, SVGAGI (reference sequence). Losses at the gene ends were 6 bases for V and 7 bases for J; bases not matched to a gene: 11. This CDR3 is CASRPSGGPRLEQYF. The CDR3 DNA sequence: TGTGCCAGCAGACCTAGCGGGGGGCCCCGCTTGGAGCAGTACTTC.

The chain uses TRBV10-1 and TRBJ2-3, with TRBD1 identical over 9 bases. Germline V gene lookup returns CDR1 WNHNN and CDR2 SYGVQD (reference sequence). V shed 0 bases and J 5 bases; nucleotides not matched to a gene: 3. This CDR3 contains 15 residues. Here the CDR3 reads CASSESDRGKDTQYF. The DNA for the CDR3 is TGCGCCAGCAGTGAGTCGGACAGGGGTAAAGATACGCAGTATTTT.

This chain joins TRBV6-1 and TRBJ1-1; 9 bases agree with TRBD1. CDR3 length: 16 amino acids. Germline assignment: CDR1 MNHNS and CDR2 SASEGT. V shed 2 bases, J shed 0 bases, and the junction held 4 bases outside the gene matches. The CDR3 is CASSENRGPLNTEAFF. Here the CDR3 DNA reads TGTGCCAGCAGTGAAAACAGGGGGCCCCTGAACACTGAAGCTTTCTTT.

The chain combines TRBV5-4 with TRBJ1-2; D is ambiguous. This CDR3 has 18 amino acids. Germline lookup yields CDR1 SGHNT and CDR2 YYREEE (reference sequence). V was pared by 1 base and J by 3 bases, with 22 bases between. CDR3 DNA sequence: TGTGCCAGCAGCTTGAAATTTTTTGGGTCAGACTCCTACTATGGCTACACCTTC. It specifies CASSLKFFGSDSYYGYTF.

The rearrangement uses TRBV15 and TRBJ2-7; 7 bases map to TRBD2. Germline CDR1 LNHNV, CDR2 YYDKDF (reference sequence). The junction had 4 bases not matched to a gene; V was cut back by 5 bases and J by 0 bases. This CDR3 is built from 14 residues. The CDR3 loop reads CATSLERGSYEQYF. The CDR3 region has the DNA TGTGCCACCAGCCTTGAGCGGGGCTCCTACGAGCAGTACTTC.

V is TRBV6-6 and J is TRBJ2-5, with 7 nucleotides matching TRBD1. CDR3 size: 15 residues. J was trimmed by 5 bases and V by 5 bases; bases with no gene match: 11. Germline V CDR1 and CDR2: MNHNY, SVGAGI (reference sequence). CDR3 bases: TGTGCCAGCAGTCGATACAGGGGTGGTATTGAGACCCAGTACTTC. It codes for CASSRYRGGIETQYF.

This chain uses TRBV5-1 with TRBJ1-1, with D hard to call. CDR3 length: 14 amino acids. The V gene lost 7 bases and the J gene lost 1 base, with 14 bases spanning the gap. Germline CDR1 is SGHRS and CDR2 is YFSETQ. The CDR3 spells CASFPAETNTEAFF. The DNA for the CDR3 is TGCGCCAGCTTCCCGGCGGAGACGAACACTGAAGCTTTCTTT.

This chain uses TRBV20-1 with TRBJ1-3; D is undetermined. Germline assignment: CDR1 DFQATT and CDR2 SNEGSKA (reference sequence). The CDR3 loop spans 16 amino acids. V was pared by 3 bases and J by 0 bases, with 15 bases between. The CDR3, as DNA: TGCAGTGCTAGTCCTAGATTCAGCAGCTCTGGAAACACCATATATTTT. It codes for CSASPRFSSSGNTIYF.

The chain has TRBV19 and TRBJ2-3, with TRBD1 identical over 8 bases. This CDR3 is built from 15 residues. J was trimmed by 5 bases and V by 6 bases; bases with no gene match: 10. CDR1 and CDR2 from the germline V gene are LNHDA and SQIVND (reference sequence). CDR3 nucleotide sequence: TGTGCCAGTAGGATGAAGGACAGGGAGATAGATACGCAGTATTTT. Protein sequence: CASRMKDREIDTQYF.

This rearrangement joins TRBV2 to TRBJ1-6; 7 bases fit TRBD1. Germline lookup yields CDR1 SNHLY and CDR2 FYNNEI. The CDR3 length is 16 residues. Unmatched junction bases numbered 10, after V lost 2 bases and J lost 9 bases. In nucleotides, the CDR3 is TGTGCCAGCAGTGAAAGGGAGACAGGGCTGGGTTCACCCCTCCACTTT. This codes for CASSERETGLGSPLHF.